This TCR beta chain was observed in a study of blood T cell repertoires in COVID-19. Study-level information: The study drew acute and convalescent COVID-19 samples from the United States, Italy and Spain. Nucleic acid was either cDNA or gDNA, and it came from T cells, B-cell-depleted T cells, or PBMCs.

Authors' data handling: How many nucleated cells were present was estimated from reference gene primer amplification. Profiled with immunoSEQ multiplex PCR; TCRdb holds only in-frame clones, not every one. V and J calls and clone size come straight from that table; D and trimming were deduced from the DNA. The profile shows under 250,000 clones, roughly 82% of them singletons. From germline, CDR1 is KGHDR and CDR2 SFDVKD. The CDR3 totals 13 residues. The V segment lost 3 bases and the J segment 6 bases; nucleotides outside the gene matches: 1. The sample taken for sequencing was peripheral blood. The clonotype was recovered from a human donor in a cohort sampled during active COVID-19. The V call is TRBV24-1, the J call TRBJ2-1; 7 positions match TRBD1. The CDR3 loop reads CATSDNRGNEQFF. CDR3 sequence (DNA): TGTGCCACCAGTGATAACAGGGGCAATGAGCAGTTCTTC.